These T cell receptor beta chains were read from a single sample in a study of cytomegalovirus exposure and HLA in healthy donors. Some clones are missing from TCRdb's copy, which holds only in-frame ones; the method was immunoSEQ multiplex PCR. Of under 250,000 clones in the sample, around 83% are singletons; the top ten hold 0.24%. Input material: PBMCs. The receptor set was obtained from a girl aged 2 to 9 in good health and CMV-seronegative. CDR3s include the opening cysteine and the closing phenylalanine or tryptophan. Fields, in order: D gene, J gene, V gene, clone size, CDR3 DNA, CDR3 protein. D genes are given only for firm matches. A row's size may be missing; if present it is once, few, many or a size class.

NA | TRBJ1-1 | TRBV5-4 | once | TGTGCCAGCAGCCCCCGGACCGCGGGGAACACTGAAGCTTTCTTT | CASSPRTAGNTEAFF
TRBD1 | TRBJ1-5 | TRBV5-1 | NA | TGCGCCAGCAGCCGATCAGGGGGGAGCAATCAGCCCCAGCATTTT | CASSRSGGSNQPQHF
NA | TRBJ2-7 | TRBV27 | NA | TGTGCCACGGGGGTTCGGCCCAACTACGAGCAGTACTTC | CATGVRPNYEQYF
NA | TRBJ2-3 | TRBV5-1 | NA | TGCGCCAGCAGCCTCAGCACAGATACGCAGTATTTT | CASSLSTDTQYF
NA | TRBJ1-2 | TRBV6-1 | NA | TGTGCCAGCAGTTTGGGGGGGTATGGCTACACCTTC | CASSLGGYGYTF
TRBD2 | TRBJ2-1 | TRBV6-1 | NA | TGTGCCAGCAGTGAAGCCCTAGCGGGTAGTTACAATGAGCAGTTCTTC | CASSEALAGSYNEQFF
TRBD1 | TRBJ1-4 | TRBV5-1 | NA | TGCGCCAGCAGCTTGGCCGGGACAGGGGATGAAAAACTGTTTTTT | CASSLAGTGDEKLFF
NA | TRBJ1-5 | TRBV29-1 | NA | TGCAGCGTTTCCACAGGGATCCATCAGCCCCAGCATTTT | CSVSTGIHQPQHF
NA | TRBJ2-5 | TRBV5-1 | once | TGCGCCAGCAGCTTGTTTGGAGGGGATTACCAAGAGACCCAGTACTTC | CASSLFGGDYQETQYF
NA | TRBJ2-3 | TRBV5-1 | NA | TGCGCCAGCAGCTTGGTGGCAGGCACAGATACGCAGTATTTT | CASSLVAGTDTQYF
TRBD1 | TRBJ1-4 | TRBV9 | NA | TGTGCCAGCGGTAGGACAGGGAATGAAAAACTGTTTTTT | CASGRTGNEKLFF
TRBD1 | TRBJ1-4 | TRBV7-6 | NA | TGTGCCAGCACCGACTTCGGAGACAGGGGGGTTCTTAATGAAAAACTGTTTTTT | CASTDFGDRGVLNEKLFF
TRBD2 | TRBJ2-2 | TRBV13 | NA | TGTGCCAGCAGCTTAAAGCTCTCCGGGACTAGCGGGGGAAACACCGGGGAGCTGTTTTTT | CASSLKLSGTSGGNTGELFF
TRBD2 | TRBJ2-3 | TRBV4-2 | NA | TGTGCCAGCAGCCAAGTAGCGGGGGAGGCAGATACGCAGTATTTT | CASSQVAGEADTQYF
TRBD2 | TRBJ2-2 | TRBV28 | NA | TGTGCCAGCAGGGAGGCAGGGGGCCTAGCGGGAGACGGCACCGGGGAGCTGTTTTTT | CASREAGGLAGDGTGELFF
TRBD1 | TRBJ2-7 | TRBV2 | NA | TGTGCCAGCAGTCGGACAGGGGTTCGTTACGAGCAGTACTTC | CASSRTGVRYEQYF
TRBD1 | TRBJ2-1 | TRBV2 | once | TGTGCCAGCAGTGAACGGACAGGGGGCTACAATGAGCAGTTCTTC | CASSERTGGYNEQFF
NA | TRBJ1-1 | TRBV9 | NA | TGTGCCAGCAAAACAATAGCGTTGTGCCTCTTT | CASKTIALCLF
TRBD1 | TRBJ1-1 | TRBV6-5 | once | TGTGCCAGCACCGAAATGACAGGGGTGAACACTGAAGCTTTCTTT | CASTEMTGVNTEAFF
NA | TRBJ2-1 | TRBV5-4 | NA | TGTGCCAGCAGCTTGTACTCCTACAATGAGCAGTTCTTC | CASSLYSYNEQFF
NA | TRBJ2-7 | TRBV6-5 | NA | TGTGCCAGCAGTTACTCCCTGGGACACTCCTACGAGCAGTACTTC | CASSYSLGHSYEQYF
NA | TRBJ2-3 | TRBV4-1 | NA | TGCGCCAGCAGCCAAGATCCAGGGGCGAGCACAGATACGCAGTATTTT | CASSQDPGASTDTQYF
TRBD2 | TRBJ2-1 | TRBV19 | NA | TGTGCCAGTAGTAGCGGGAGCAGATACAATGAGCAGTTCTTC | CASSSGSRYNEQFF
NA | TRBJ2-7 | TRBV6-6 | NA | TGTGCCAGCAATGAGGACAGCGTTTACGAGCAGTACTTC | CASNEDSVYEQYF
TRBD2 | TRBJ2-3 | TRBV15 | NA | TGTGCCACCAGCAGAGATTTTAGCGGGAGCACAGATACGCAGTATTTT | CATSRDFSGSTDTQYF
TRBD2 | TRBJ2-3 | TRBV19 | NA | TGTGCCACAACTAGCGGGGGGGGATACACAGATACGCAGTATTTT | CATTSGGGYTDTQYF
TRBD1 | TRBJ1-5 | TRBV19 | few | TGTGCCAGTAATCAAGACAGGGGGCTCCGTCAGCCCCAGCATTTT | CASNQDRGLRQPQHF
NA | TRBJ2-3 | TRBV12-5 | NA | TGTGCTAGTGCCCGCTCCAGGGGTAACACAGATACGCAGTATTTT | CASARSRGNTDTQYF
NA | TRBJ2-3 | TRBV6-6 | few | TGTGCCAGCAGTTACCCTAACCCTCAGGGAGATACGCAGTATTTT | CASSYPNPQGDTQYF
TRBD2 | TRBJ2-7 | TRBV6-1 | NA | TGTGCCAGCAGTGTAGGTCGGGCTAGCGGGAGGATTAACGAGCAGTACTTC | CASSVGRASGRINEQYF
NA | TRBJ2-5 | TRBV29-1 | NA | TGCAGCGTTGTTGCCGGGGGAGAAGAGACCCAGTACTTC | CSVVAGGEETQYF
NA | TRBJ1-2 | TRBV7-8 | NA | TGTGCCAGCAGCTCGGGGGGGCTCTATGGCTACACCTTC | CASSSGGLYGYTF
NA | TRBJ2-5 | TRBV25-1 | NA | TGTGCCAGCAGTGAACAGGGTGGGATGGAGACCCAGTACTTC | CASSEQGGMETQYF
NA | TRBJ2-1 | TRBV7-9 | once | TGTGCCAGCAGCTTCGTGAGCTACAATGAGCAGTTCTTC | CASSFVSYNEQFF
NA | TRBJ1-6 | TRBV19 | NA | TGTGCCAGTGGGGGGGGTAGCGTTAATTCACCCCTCCACTTT | CASGGGSVNSPLHF
TRBD1 | TRBJ2-2 | TRBV27 | NA | TGTGCCAGCAGTTTATACCCCGGACAGGGCGACACCGGGGAGCTGTTTTTT | CASSLYPGQGDTGELFF
NA | TRBJ1-1 | TRBV2 | NA | TGTGCCAGCCACAGGGTCTGGAACACTGAAGCTTTCTTT | CASHRVWNTEAFF
NA | TRBJ2-5 | TRBV5-1 | NA | TGCGCCAGCGGCTCGTCGAGGAGAGAGACCCAGTACTTC | CASGSSRRETQYF